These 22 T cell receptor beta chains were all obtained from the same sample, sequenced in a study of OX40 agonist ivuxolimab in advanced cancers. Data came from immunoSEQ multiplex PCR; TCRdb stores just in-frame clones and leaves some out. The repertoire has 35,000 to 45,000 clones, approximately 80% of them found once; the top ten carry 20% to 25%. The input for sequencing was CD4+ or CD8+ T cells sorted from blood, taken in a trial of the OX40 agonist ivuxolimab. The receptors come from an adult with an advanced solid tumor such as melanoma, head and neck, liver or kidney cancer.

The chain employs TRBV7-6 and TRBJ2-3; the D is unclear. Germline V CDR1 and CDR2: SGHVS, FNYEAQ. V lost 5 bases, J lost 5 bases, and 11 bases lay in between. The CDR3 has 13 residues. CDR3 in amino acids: CASSRTLGDTQYF. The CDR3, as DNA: TGTGCCAGCAGCCGGACCCTTGGAGATACGCAGTATTTT.

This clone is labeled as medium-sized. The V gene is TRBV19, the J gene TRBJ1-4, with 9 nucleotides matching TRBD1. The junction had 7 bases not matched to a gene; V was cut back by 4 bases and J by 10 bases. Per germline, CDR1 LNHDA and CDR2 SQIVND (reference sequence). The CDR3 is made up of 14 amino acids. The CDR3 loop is CASSTTGGAGKLFF. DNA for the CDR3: TGTGCCAGTAGTACTACAGGGGGCGCGGGAAAACTGTTTTTT.

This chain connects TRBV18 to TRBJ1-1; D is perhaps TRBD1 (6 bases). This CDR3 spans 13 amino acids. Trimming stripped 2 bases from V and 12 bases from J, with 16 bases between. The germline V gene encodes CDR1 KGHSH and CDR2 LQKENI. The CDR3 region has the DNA TGTGCCAGCTCACCAGGGAGGACAGAATATTCTTTCTTT. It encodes CASSPGRTEYSFF. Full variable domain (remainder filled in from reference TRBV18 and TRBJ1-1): NAGVMQNPRHLVRRRGQEARLRCSPMKGHSHVYWYRQLPEEGLKFMVYLQKENIIDESGMPKERFSAEFPKEGPSILRIQQVVRGDSAAYFCASSPGRTEYSFFGQGTRLTVV.

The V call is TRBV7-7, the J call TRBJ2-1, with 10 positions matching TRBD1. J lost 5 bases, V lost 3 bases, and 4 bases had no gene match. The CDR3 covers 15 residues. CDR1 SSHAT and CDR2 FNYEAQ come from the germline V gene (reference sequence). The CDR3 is CASSLGTGANNEQFF. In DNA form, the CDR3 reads TGTGCCAGCAGCTTGGGGACAGGGGCCAACAATGAGCAGTTCTTC.

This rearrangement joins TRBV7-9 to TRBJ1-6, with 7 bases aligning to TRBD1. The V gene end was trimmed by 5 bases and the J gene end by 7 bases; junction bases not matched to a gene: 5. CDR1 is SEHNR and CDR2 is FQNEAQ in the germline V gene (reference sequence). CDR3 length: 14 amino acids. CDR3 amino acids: CASSEQGINSPLHF. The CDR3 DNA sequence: TGTGCCAGCAGCGAACAGGGGATCAATTCACCCCTCCACTTT. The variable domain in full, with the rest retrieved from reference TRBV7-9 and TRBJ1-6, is DTGVSQNPRHKITKRGQNVTFRCDPISEHNRLYWYRQTLGQGPEFLTYFQNEAQLEKSRLLSDRFSAERPKGSFSTLEIQRTEQGDSAMYLCASSEQGINSPLHFGNGTRLTVT.

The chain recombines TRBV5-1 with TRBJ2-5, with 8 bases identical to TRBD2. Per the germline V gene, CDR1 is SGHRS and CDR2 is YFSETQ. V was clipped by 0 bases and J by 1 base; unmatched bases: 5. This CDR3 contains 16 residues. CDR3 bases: TGCGCCAGCAGCTTGGGTTCCGGGGGGGCCCAAGAGACCCAGTACTTC. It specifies CASSLGSGGAQETQYF.

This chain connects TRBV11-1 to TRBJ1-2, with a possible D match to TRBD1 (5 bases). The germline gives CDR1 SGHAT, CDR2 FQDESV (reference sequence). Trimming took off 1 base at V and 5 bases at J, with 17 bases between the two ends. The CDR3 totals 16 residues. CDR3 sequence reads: CASSLGLGLEGYGYTF. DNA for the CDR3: TGTGCCAGCAGCTTAGGTTTAGGACTTGAGGGGTATGGCTACACCTTC. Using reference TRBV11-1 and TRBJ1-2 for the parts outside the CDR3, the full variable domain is EAEVAQSPRYKITEKSQAVAFWCDPISGHATLYWYRQILGQGPELLVQFQDESVVDDSQLPKDRFSAERLKGVDSTLKIQPAELGDSAMYLCASSLGLGLEGYGYTFGSGTRLTVV.

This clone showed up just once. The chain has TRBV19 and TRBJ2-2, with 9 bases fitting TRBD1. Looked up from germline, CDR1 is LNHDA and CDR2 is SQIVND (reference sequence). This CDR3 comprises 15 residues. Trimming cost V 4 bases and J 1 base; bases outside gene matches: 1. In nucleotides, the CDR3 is TGTGCCAGTAGTAGGGACAGGGAGAACACCGGGGAGCTGTTTTTT. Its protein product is CASSRDRENTGELFF.

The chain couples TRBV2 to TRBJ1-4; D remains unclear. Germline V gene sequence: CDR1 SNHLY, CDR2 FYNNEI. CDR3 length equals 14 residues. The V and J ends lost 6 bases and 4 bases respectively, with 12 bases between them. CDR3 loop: CASRIQSFNEKLFF. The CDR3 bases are TGTGCCAGCAGGATACAGAGCTTTAATGAAAAACTGTTTTTT.

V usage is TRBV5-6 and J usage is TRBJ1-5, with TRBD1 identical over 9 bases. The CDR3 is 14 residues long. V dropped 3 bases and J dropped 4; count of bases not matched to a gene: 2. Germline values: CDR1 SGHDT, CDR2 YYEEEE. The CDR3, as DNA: TGTGCCAGCAGCTGGGGACAGGGAAATCAGCCCCAGCATTTT. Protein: CASSWGQGNQPQHF.

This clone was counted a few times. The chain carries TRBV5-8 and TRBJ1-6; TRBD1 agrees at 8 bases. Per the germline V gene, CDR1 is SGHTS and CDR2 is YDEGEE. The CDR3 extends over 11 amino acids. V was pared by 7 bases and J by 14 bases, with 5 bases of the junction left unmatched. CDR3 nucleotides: TGTGCCAGCCAGGGGGCGGAGGCCCTCCACTTT. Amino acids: CASQGAEALHF.

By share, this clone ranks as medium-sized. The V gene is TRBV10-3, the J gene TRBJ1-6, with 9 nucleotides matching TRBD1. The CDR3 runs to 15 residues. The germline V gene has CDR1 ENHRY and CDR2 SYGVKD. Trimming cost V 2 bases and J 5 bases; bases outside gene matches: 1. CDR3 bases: TGTGCCATCAGTGAGGGACAGGGGAATAATTCACCCCTCCACTTT. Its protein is CAISEGQGNNSPLHF.

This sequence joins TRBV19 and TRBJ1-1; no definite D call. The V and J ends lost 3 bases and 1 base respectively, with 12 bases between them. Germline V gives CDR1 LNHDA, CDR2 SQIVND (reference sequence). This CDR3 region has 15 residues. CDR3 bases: TGTGCCAGTAGTATCACGGCACTTAAGAACACTGAAGCTTTCTTT. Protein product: CASSITALKNTEAFF.

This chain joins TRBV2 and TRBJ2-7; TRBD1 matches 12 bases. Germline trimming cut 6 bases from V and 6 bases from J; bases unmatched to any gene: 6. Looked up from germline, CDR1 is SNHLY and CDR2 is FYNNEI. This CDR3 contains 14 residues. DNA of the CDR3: TGTGCCAGCAGGGGGGACAGGGGGCGCCGCGAGCAGTACGTC. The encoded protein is CASRGDRGRREQYV.

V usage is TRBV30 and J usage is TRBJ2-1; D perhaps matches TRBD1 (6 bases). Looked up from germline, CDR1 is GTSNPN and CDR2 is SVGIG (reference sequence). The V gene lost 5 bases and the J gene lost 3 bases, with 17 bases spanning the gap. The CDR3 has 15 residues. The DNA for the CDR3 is TGTGCCTGGGACTTTAAGGACAGAATCTACAATGAGCAGTTCTTC. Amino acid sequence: CAWDFKDRIYNEQFF.

The CDR3 DNA follows: TGTGCCAGCAGTGTACCGGGACAGGGCACAGATACGCAGTATTTT. Translation: CASSVPGQGTDTQYF. The rearrangement links TRBV28 to TRBJ2-3, with 8 positions matching TRBD1. The CDR3 has 15 amino acids. Germline values: CDR1 MDHEN, CDR2 SYDVKM. Losses at the gene ends were 5 bases for V and 1 base for J; bases not matched to a gene: 5.

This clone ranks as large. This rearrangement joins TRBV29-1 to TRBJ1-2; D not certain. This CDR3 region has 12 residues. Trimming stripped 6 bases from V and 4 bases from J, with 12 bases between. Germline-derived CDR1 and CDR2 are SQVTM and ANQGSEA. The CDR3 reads CSVQEASYGYTF. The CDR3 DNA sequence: TGCAGCGTCCAAGAGGCCAGCTATGGCTACACCTTC.

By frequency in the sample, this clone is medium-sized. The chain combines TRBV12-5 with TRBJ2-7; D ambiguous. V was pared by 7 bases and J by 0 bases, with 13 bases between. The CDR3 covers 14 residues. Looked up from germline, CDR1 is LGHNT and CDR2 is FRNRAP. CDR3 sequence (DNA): TGTGCTAGTGCCCTATCGGGCAGCTCCTACGAGCAGTACGTC. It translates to CASALSGSSYEQYV.

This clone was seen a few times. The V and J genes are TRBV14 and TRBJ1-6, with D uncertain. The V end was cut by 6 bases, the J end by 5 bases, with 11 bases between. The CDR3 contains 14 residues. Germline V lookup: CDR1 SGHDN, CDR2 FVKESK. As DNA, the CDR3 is TGTGCCAGCAGTTTTGTACAGAATAATTCACCCCTCCACTTT. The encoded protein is CASSFVQNNSPLHF.

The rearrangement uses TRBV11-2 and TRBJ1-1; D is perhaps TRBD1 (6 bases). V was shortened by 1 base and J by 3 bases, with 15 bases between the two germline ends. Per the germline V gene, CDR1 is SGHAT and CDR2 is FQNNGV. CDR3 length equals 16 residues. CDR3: CASSLGLRGADTEAFF. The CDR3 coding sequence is TGTGCCAGCAGCTTAGGGTTACGGGGGGCTGACACTGAAGCTTTCTTT. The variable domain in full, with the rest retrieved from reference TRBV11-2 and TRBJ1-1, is EAGVAQSPRYKIIEKRQSVAFWCNPISGHATLYWYQQILGQGPKLLIQFQNNGVVDDSQLPKDRFSAERLKGVDSTLKIQPAKLEDSAVYLCASSLGLRGADTEAFFGQGTRLTVV.

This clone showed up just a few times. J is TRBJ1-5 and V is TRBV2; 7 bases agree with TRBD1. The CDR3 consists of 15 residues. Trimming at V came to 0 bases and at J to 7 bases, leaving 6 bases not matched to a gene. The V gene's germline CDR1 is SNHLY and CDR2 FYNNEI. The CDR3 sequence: CASSEARQGGQPQHF. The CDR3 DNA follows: TGTGCCAGCAGTGAAGCGCGACAGGGAGGCCAGCCCCAGCATTTT.

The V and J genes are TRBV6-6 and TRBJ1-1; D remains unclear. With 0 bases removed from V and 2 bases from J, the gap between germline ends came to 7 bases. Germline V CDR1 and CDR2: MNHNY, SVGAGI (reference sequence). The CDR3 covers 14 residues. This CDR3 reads CASSYSIQNTEAFF. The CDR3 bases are TGTGCCAGCAGTTACTCCATACAAAACACTGAAGCTTTCTTT.